Listed below are T cell receptor beta chains from one sample, sequenced in a study of blood T cell repertoires in COVID-19. Data came from immunoSEQ multiplex PCR; TCRdb stores just in-frame clones and leaves some out. This table has more than 250,000 clones, over 75% appearing once. The specimen sequenced was PBMCs or T cells enriched from blood (not recorded which). The receptors were sampled from a young man who had recovered from COVID-19. Each CDR3 is given with its conserved first and last residue. D genes are given only for firm matches. The size field is filled for only some rows; it gives once, few, many or a size class.

J	V	D	size	DNA	CDR3
TRBJ1-2	TRBV12-3/TRBV12-4	-	-	TGTGCCAGCAGAGGACAAGGGGGTGGCTACACCTTC	CASRGQGGGYTF
TRBJ2-5	TRBV3-1/TRBV3-2	TRBD2	-	TGTGCCAGCAGCCAAATAGCGGGGGGGCCGGAGACCCAGTACTTC	CASSQIAGGPETQYF
TRBJ1-2	TRBV7-9	-	-	TGTGCCAGCAGCTTAAGTCGGGGCTACACCTTC	CASSLSRGYTF
TRBJ1-2	TRBV2	TRBD1	once	TGTGCCAGCAGTGAGAATGGGCAGGGGGTACTCTATGGCTACACCTTC	CASSENGQGVLYGYTF
TRBJ1-2	TRBV5-6	-	-	TGTGCCAGCAGCTTGCCACGTGCCGGACGACTATATGGCTACACCTTC	CASSLPRAGRLYGYTF
TRBJ2-3	TRBV6-1	-	few	TGTGCCAGCAGTGCGGGGGACGGCAGAAGGGCAGATACGCAGTATTTT	CASSAGDGRRADTQYF
TRBJ2-7	TRBV4-3	TRBD2	-	TGCGCCAGCAGCCAAGATTCGGGGGGAGGCTACGAGCAGTACTTC	CASSQDSGGGYEQYF
TRBJ1-4	TRBV5-1	-	-	TGCGCCAGCAGCGAGGGTACAACTAATGAAAAACTGTTTTTT	CASSEGTTNEKLFF
TRBJ1-2	TRBV7-2	TRBD1	-	TGTGCCAGCAGCTTGAGTTTGGGACAGGGGGATCGGATCTATGGCTACACCTTC	CASSLSLGQGDRIYGYTF
TRBJ1-5	TRBV19	TRBD1	-	TGTGCCAGTAGTCTACAGGGGGAGTATAGCAATCAGCCCCAGCATTTT	CASSLQGEYSNQPQHF
TRBJ2-7	TRBV15	-	-	TGTGCCACCAGCAGAGATAATACGGGAACCTACGAGCAGTACTTC	CATSRDNTGTYEQYF
TRBJ1-4	TRBV2	TRBD1	-	TGTGCCAGCAGAAAGCAAGGGACAGATAATGAAAAACTGTTTTTT	CASRKQGTDNEKLFF
TRBJ2-1	TRBV7-2	-	-	TGTGCCAGCAGCTCCGGGGGGCTGACTGAGCAGTTCTTC	CASSSGGLTEQFF
TRBJ1-2	TRBV5-3	TRBD1	-	TGTGCCAGAAGCCCAGGGACAGGGATGGAGGGCTACACCTTC	CARSPGTGMEGYTF
TRBJ2-3	TRBV12-3/TRBV12-4	-	-	TGTGCCAGCATTCTTGGCGGTACAGATACGCAGTATTTT	CASILGGTDTQYF
TRBJ1-4	TRBV27	TRBD1	-	TGTGCCAGCAGTTTATTCGTTCAGGGGGCGTCGGAAAAACTGTTTTTT	CASSLFVQGASEKLFF
TRBJ1-5	TRBV4-1	-	few	TGCGCCAGCAGCCTTCGAGGCAGGGGACAATATAGCAATCAGCCCCAGCATTTT	CASSLRGRGQYSNQPQHF
TRBJ1-3	TRBV9	-	-	TGTGCCAGCAGCGTAGGTAATCTCGGAAACACCATATATTTT	CASSVGNLGNTIYF
TRBJ1-1	TRBV3-1/TRBV3-2	-	few	TGTGCCAGCAGCCAATACCTAAGTGTGAACACTGAAGCTTTCTTT	CASSQYLSVNTEAFF
TRBJ1-1	TRBV15	-	-	TGTGCCACCAGCACCGGACAGATGAACACTGAAGCTTTCTTT	CATSTGQMNTEAFF
TRBJ2-3	TRBV7-8	-	-	TGTGCCAGCAGCTTAGCTTCGGGCAGGGGTACAGATACGCAGTATTTT	CASSLASGRGTDTQYF
TRBJ1-1	TRBV7-3	-	once	TGTGCCAGCAGCTTGGACGGGGTGGTAAACACTGAAGCTTTCTTT	CASSLDGVVNTEAFF
TRBJ2-1	TRBV6-5	TRBD1	-	TGTGCCAGCAGTTTGTCGACAGGGGGCAATGAGCAGTTCTTC	CASSLSTGGNEQFF
TRBJ1-1	TRBV6-5	-	-	TGTGCCAGCAGTTACTCGGAGGGGAGCACTGAAGCTTTCTTT	CASSYSEGSTEAFF
TRBJ2-5	TRBV3-1/TRBV3-2	TRBD2	-	TGTGCCAGCAGCCAAGATCGGGGGGTGCAAGAGACCCAGTACTTC	CASSQDRGVQETQYF
TRBJ1-2	TRBV18	-	once	TGTGCCAGCTCCCCTCGGGGGTTTGAGGGCTACACCTTC	CASSPRGFEGYTF
TRBJ2-7	TRBV10-1	-	once	TGCGCCAGCAGTTTTCGGGAGCAGTACTTC	CASSFREQYF
TRBJ2-1	TRBV4-2	TRBD2	-	TGTGCCAGCAGCCAAAATAGCGGGGGGGCCTACAATGAGCAGTTCTTC	CASSQNSGGAYNEQFF
TRBJ1-5	TRBV11-2	TRBD1	-	TGTGCCAGCAGCCGAAAGGGGGCGGGACAGCCCCAGCATTTT	CASSRKGAGQPQHF
TRBJ2-4	TRBV11-1	-	-	TGTGCCAGCAGCTTACCCGGGGTTGGAAACATTCAGTACTTC	CASSLPGVGNIQYF
TRBJ1-4	TRBV19	TRBD1	-	TGTGCCAGTAAGACAGGGTCTAATGAAAAACTGTTTTTT	CASKTGSNEKLFF
TRBJ1-2	TRBV7-9	-	-	TGTGCCAGCAGCGAGGATGTGGGCTATGGCTACACCTTC	CASSEDVGYGYTF
TRBJ2-3	TRBV9	TRBD1	-	TGTGCCAGCAGCGTAACAGGGACAGTTCTACTCACAGATACGCAGTATTTT	CASSVTGTVLLTDTQYF
TRBJ1-4	TRBV19	TRBD1	-	TGTGCCAGCGGGACAGGGGATAGCGATGAAAAACTGTTTTTT	CASGTGDSDEKLFF
TRBJ2-1	TRBV18	-	-	TGTGCCAGCTCACCGAAACAGTCATCCTACAATGAGCAGTTCTTC	CASSPKQSSYNEQFF
TRBJ2-7	TRBV2	-	once	TGTGCCAGCAGCCCCGAGAGGGACACAGGAAGCTTC	CASSPERDTGSF
TRBJ2-3	TRBV19	TRBD2	-	TGTGCCAGTAGTACCCTAGCGGGGGGCCTCACAGATACGCAGTATTTT	CASSTLAGGLTDTQYF
TRBJ2-7	TRBV12-1	-	-	TGTGCCAGCAGCTACGTGACCGACAGGGGACGCTCCTACGAGCAGTACTTC	CASSYVTDRGRSYEQYF
TRBJ1-5	TRBV6-5	-	-	TGTGCCAGCAGTTATGCCACGGGGCCCCAGCATTTT	CASSYATGPQHF
TRBJ2-7	TRBV25-1	TRBD1	once	TGTGCCAGCAGAAGGACAGGGGTTACATCCTACGAGCAGTACTTC	CASRRTGVTSYEQYF
TRBJ2-7	TRBV2	TRBD2	-	TGTGCCAGCAGTGGGCGACTAGCGGGGCTTACCTACGAGCAGTACTTC	CASSGRLAGLTYEQYF
TRBJ1-5	TRBV2	TRBD1	-	TGTGCCAGCACCCTGGACAGGGGATCGGGCCAGCCCCAGCATTTT	CASTLDRGSGQPQHF
TRBJ1-2	TRBV4-2	-	-	TGTGCCAGCAGCCAAGATCAACCAGACATTAAATATGGCTACACCTTC	CASSQDQPDIKYGYTF
TRBJ2-1	TRBV19	-	once	TGTGCCAGTAGTGAACAGGGCAAGGCGTACAATGAGCAGTTCTTC	CASSEQGKAYNEQFF
TRBJ1-1	TRBV18	-	-	TGTGCCAGCTCCCCCTTCCGGGAAATGAACACTGAAGCTTTCTTT	CASSPFREMNTEAFF